The next 21 T cell receptor beta chains were all read from a single sample in a study of lymphopenia after photon versus proton radiotherapy. Sequenced by immunoSEQ multiplex PCR; TCRdb stores in-frame clones only, minus some. This table has 55,000 to 70,000 clones, under 95% appearing once. The sample consisted of peripheral blood, taken from a patient treated with photon-based radiotherapy. Receptors were obtained from a woman aged 70-85 years with pancreatic cancer.

V usage is TRBV7-2 and J usage is TRBJ1-5; D gene uncertain. V lost 1 base and J 6 bases, leaving 7 bases between the germline ends. The V gene's germline CDR1 is SGHTA and CDR2 FQGNSA. The CDR3 consists of 13 residues. CDR3: CASSLDRLQPQHF. The CDR3 coding sequence is TGTGCCAGCAGCTTAGACAGACTTCAGCCCCAGCATTTT.

This chain links TRBV5-8 with TRBJ2-6; D is perhaps TRBD2 (5 bases). Trimming shortened V by 3 bases and J by 4 bases, and 11 bases separated the two germline ends. CDR1 and CDR2 from the germline V gene are SGHTS and YDEGEE. This CDR3 comprises 15 residues. The CDR3, as DNA: TGTGCCAGCAGCTATGAGGGATCCGGGGCCAACGTCCTGACTTTC. This codes for CASSYEGSGANVLTF.

This chain connects TRBV28 to TRBJ2-1; 8 bases align to TRBD1. The CDR3 runs to 14 residues. Germline CDR1 MDHEN, CDR2 SYDVKM. After removal of 5 bases from V and 8 bases from J, the junction contained 8 bases not matched to a gene. In nucleotides, the CDR3 is TGTGCCAGCAGTCCAGGGGGCAGGGGATATGAGCAGTTCTTC. It specifies CASSPGGRGYEQFF.

The chain combines TRBV19 with TRBJ2-7; 14 bases agree with TRBD2. CDR1 and CDR2 from the germline V gene are LNHDA and SQIVND (reference sequence). The CDR3 length is 18 residues. Unmatched junction bases numbered 19, after V lost 8 bases and J lost 7 bases. CDR3 sequence (DNA): TGTGCCAGTTCACCCGGGACTAGCGGGGGTAACCCTTTGGGAGAGCAGTACTTC. Its translation is CASSPGTSGGNPLGEQYF.

The chain combines TRBV5-1 with TRBJ2-2, with 7 bases identical to TRBD2. Unmatched junction bases numbered 8, after V lost 4 bases and J lost 2 bases. Germline CDR1 is SGHRS and CDR2 is YFSETQ. CDR3 length equals 16 residues. The CDR3 reads CASSTPTSDNTGELFF. DNA of the CDR3: TGCGCCAGCAGCACCCCTACTAGCGATAACACCGGGGAGCTGTTTTTT.

V and J are TRBV5-1 and TRBJ2-7, with 7 bases that match TRBD1. This CDR3 has 14 residues. V shed 1 base and J 3 bases; nucleotides not matched to a gene: 4. Germline V CDR1 and CDR2: SGHRS, YFSETQ. In DNA, the CDR3 is TGCGCCAGCAGCTTGCGGACAGGAGACTACGAGCAGTACTTC. It is translated as CASSLRTGDYEQYF.

This clone was counted only a few times. This chain uses TRBV27 with TRBJ2-7; no definite D call. Germline CDR1 is MNHEY and CDR2 is SMNVEV (reference sequence). The CDR3 spans 16 residues. V was pared by 5 bases and J by 2 bases, with 19 bases between. The CDR3 sequence is CASSPLSTGRTYEQYF. The CDR3 nucleotides read TGTGCCAGCAGTCCCTTATCGACGGGCAGAACCTACGAGCAGTACTTC.

This chain links TRBV7-9 with TRBJ2-7; D remains unclear. This CDR3 region has 12 residues. Per germline, CDR1 SEHNR and CDR2 FQNEAQ (reference sequence). Trimming stripped 3 bases from V and 5 bases from J, with 8 bases between. The chain's CDR3 is CASSLALHEQYF. The CDR3 region has the DNA TGTGCCAGCAGCTTGGCGTTGCACGAGCAGTACTTC.

This chain connects TRBV6-5 to TRBJ2-7, with D uncertain. The CDR3 runs 14 residues. The germline V gene encodes CDR1 MNHEY and CDR2 SVGAGI. V lost 4 bases to trimming and J lost 0 bases, with 10 bases between them. CDR3 in DNA: TGTGCCAGCAGTTTCCGTAGGGTCTCCTACGAGCAGTACTTC. Protein sequence: CASSFRRVSYEQYF.

V usage is TRBV18 and J usage is TRBJ1-4; D possibly corresponds to TRBD1 (5 bases). The germline V gene has CDR1 KGHSH and CDR2 LQKENI. V lost 3 bases and J 4 bases, leaving 15 bases between the germline ends. The CDR3 is 16 residues long. In nucleotides, the CDR3 is TGTGCCAGCTCACCCGTGATGGGGGGTATTAATGAAAAACTGTTTTTT. Translated, it gives CASSPVMGGINEKLFF.

The genes are TRBV9 and TRBJ1-3; TRBD1 matches at 9 bases. This CDR3 contains 18 residues. Germline V CDR1 and CDR2: SGDLS, YYNGEE. Trimming took 2 bases from V and 3 from J; bases not matched to a gene: 12. The CDR3 here is CASSVSPGTGSGGNTIYF. The DNA for the CDR3 is TGTGCCAGCAGCGTCAGTCCCGGGACAGGGTCCGGTGGAAACACCATATATTTT. The full variable domain, with the rest looked up from reference TRBV9 and TRBJ1-3, is DSGVTQTPKHLITATGQRVTLRCSPRSGDLSVYWYQQSLDQGLQFLIQYYNGEERAKGNILERFSAQQFPDLHSELNLSSLELGDSALYFCASSVSPGTGSGGNTIYFGEGSWLTVV.

The J gene is TRBJ2-5, the V gene TRBV5-4; D ambiguous. Germline V CDR1 and CDR2: SGHNT, YYREEE (reference sequence). The ends were cut back, 0 bases at V and 5 bases at J, with 11 bases in the middle. The CDR3 runs to 14 residues. The CDR3 DNA sequence: TGTGCCAGCAGCTTGGAAGGGCCTAGGGAGACCCAGTACTTC. As protein: CASSLEGPRETQYF.

This chain links TRBV4-1 with TRBJ1-4; 8 bases align to TRBD1. The CDR3 loop spans 16 amino acids. The junction had 8 bases not matched to a gene; V was cut back by 1 base and J by 7 bases. The germline V gene encodes CDR1 MGHRA and CDR2 YSYEKL. In DNA, the CDR3 is TGCGCCAGCAGCCAAGGAAATACAGGGGGAAGTGAAAAACTGTTTTTT. This encodes CASSQGNTGGSEKLFF.

This clone was seen more than once but under ten times. V is TRBV28 and J is TRBJ2-7, with D maybe TRBD2 (5 bases). Trimming cost V 8 bases and J 2 bases, with 22 bases left between them. The CDR3 covers 16 residues. The germline V gene encodes CDR1 MDHEN and CDR2 SYDVKM. In DNA form, the CDR3 reads TGTGCCAGCGCCCCGGGGTCGGGTTCTGTTGCCTACGAGCAGTACTTC. Translation: CASAPGSGSVAYEQYF.

This chain links TRBV4-3 with TRBJ1-3; no clear D gene. Looked up from germline, CDR1 is LGHNA and CDR2 is YSLEER. This CDR3 spans 13 amino acids. V lost 0 bases to trimming and J lost 2 bases, with 2 bases between them. The CDR3 DNA follows: TGCGCCAGCAGCCAAGACCCTGGAAACACCATATATTTT. Encoded protein: CASSQDPGNTIYF.

The chain joins TRBV7-9 to TRBJ1-5; no definite D call. Between the trimmed V and J ends, which lost 1 base and 7 bases, there was a span of 8 bases. Germline lookup yields CDR1 SEHNR and CDR2 FQNEAQ (reference sequence). The CDR3 length is 13 residues. This chain's CDR3 is CASSLDVAQPQHF. The DNA for the CDR3 is TGTGCCAGCAGCTTAGATGTCGCGCAGCCCCAGCATTTT.

This sequence joins TRBV2 and TRBJ2-1; D uncertain. This CDR3 is 14 amino acids long. From germline, CDR1 is SNHLY and CDR2 FYNNEI. V lost 7 bases, J lost 0 bases, and 10 bases lay in between. The CDR3, as DNA: TGTGCCAGCACGGTGTATGGCTCCTACAATGAGCAGTTCTTC. Protein: CASTVYGSYNEQFF.

The gene calls are TRBV5-1 and TRBJ2-2; 9 nucleotides align to TRBD2. V trimming: 4 bases; J trimming: 1 base; junction bases outside the gene matches: 8. The germline V gene has CDR1 SGHRS and CDR2 YFSETQ. CDR3 length equals 17 residues. In DNA form, the CDR3 reads TGCGCCAGCAGCCCCTCCGGACTAGCGTGGAACACCGGGGAGCTGTTTTTT. Protein: CASSPSGLAWNTGELFF.

The gene calls are TRBV27 and TRBJ2-1; 10 positions match TRBD2. The CDR3 length is 16 residues. V dropped 4 bases and J dropped 2; count of bases not matched to a gene: 5. Germline V gene sequence: CDR1 MNHEY, CDR2 SMNVEV (reference sequence). CDR3: CASSSASGSTYNEQFF. DNA of the CDR3: TGTGCCAGCAGTTCGGCTAGCGGGAGCACCTACAATGAGCAGTTCTTC.

Only one count was recorded for this clone. The rearrangement uses TRBV5-6 and TRBJ2-1, with a tentative D call TRBD1 (7 bases). Germline CDR1 SGHDT, CDR2 YYEEEE. This CDR3 spans 19 amino acids. With 2 bases removed from V and 3 bases from J, the gap between germline ends came to 24 bases. The DNA of the CDR3 is TGTGCCAGCAGCTTCAACAGGGGAGGAGCCGAGATAGACTACAATGAGCAGTTCTTC. Amino acids: CASSFNRGGAEIDYNEQFF.

This chain links TRBV18 with TRBJ2-1; D is unresolved. The CDR3 totals 13 residues. Germline V lookup: CDR1 KGHSH, CDR2 LQKENI. Between the trimmed V and J ends, which lost 3 bases and 4 bases, there was a span of 7 bases. In DNA form, the CDR3 reads TGTGCCAGCTCACCGACCCGGTACAATGAGCAGTTCTTC. Translation: CASSPTRYNEQFF.